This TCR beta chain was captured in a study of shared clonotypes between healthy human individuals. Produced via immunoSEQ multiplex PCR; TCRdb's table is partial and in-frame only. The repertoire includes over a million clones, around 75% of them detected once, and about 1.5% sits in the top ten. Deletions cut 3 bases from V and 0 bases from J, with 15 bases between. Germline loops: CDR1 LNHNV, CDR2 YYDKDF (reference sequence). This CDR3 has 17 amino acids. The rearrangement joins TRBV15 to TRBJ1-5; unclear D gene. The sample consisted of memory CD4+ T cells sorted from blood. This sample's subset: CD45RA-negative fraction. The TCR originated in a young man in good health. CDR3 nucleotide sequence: TGTGCCACCAGCAGGGCATTGGGTAGGGTTAGCAATCAGCCCCAGCATTTT. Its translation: CATSRALGRVSNQPQHF.